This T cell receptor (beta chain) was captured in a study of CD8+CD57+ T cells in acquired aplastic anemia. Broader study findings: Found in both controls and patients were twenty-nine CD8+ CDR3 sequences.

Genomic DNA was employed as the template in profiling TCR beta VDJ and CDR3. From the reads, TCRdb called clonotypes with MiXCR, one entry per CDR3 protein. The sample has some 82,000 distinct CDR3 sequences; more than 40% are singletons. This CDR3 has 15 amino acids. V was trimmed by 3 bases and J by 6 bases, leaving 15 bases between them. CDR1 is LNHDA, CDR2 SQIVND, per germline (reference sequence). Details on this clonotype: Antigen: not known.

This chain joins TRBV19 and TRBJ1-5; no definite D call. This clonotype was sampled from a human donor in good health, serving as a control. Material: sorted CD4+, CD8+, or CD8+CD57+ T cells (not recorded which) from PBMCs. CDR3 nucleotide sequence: TGTGCCAGTAGTATTCGTTGGGAATTCAGTCAGCCCCAGCATTTT. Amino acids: CASSIRWEFSQPQHF. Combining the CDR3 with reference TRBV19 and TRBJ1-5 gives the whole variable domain DGGITQSPKYLFRKEGQNVTLSCEQNLNHDAMYWYRQDPGQGLRLIYYSQIVNDFQKGDIAEGYSVSREKKESFPLTVTSAQKNPTAFYLCASSIRWEFSQPQHFGDGTRLSIL.